This TCR beta chain comes out of a study of blood T cell repertoires in COVID-19. Study in general: All recovered Cohort 3 donors got two negative PCRs, got clearance, or saw symptom resolution.

Germline CDR1 reads SGHTA; CDR2 reads FQGNSA. CDR3 size: 17 residues. V was trimmed by 1 base and J by 10 bases, leaving 22 bases between them. This clone is a singleton in its sample. Sequenced by immunoSEQ multiplex PCR; TCRdb stores in-frame clones only, minus some. Of 200,000 to 250,000 clones in the sample, about nine tenths were seen once. Participants came from under 30 US areas, aged about 18 to 100 years. Donors were grouped by their self-reported clinical history. What was sequenced was PBMCs or T cells enriched from blood (not recorded which). The V call is TRBV7-2, the J call TRBJ1-4; tentative D call: TRBD1 (6 bases). The receptor was derived from a man aged 30-40 years in a cohort exposed to, infected with or recovered from COVID-19 (not recorded which). CDR3 nucleotides: TGTGCCAGCAGCTTAGTCAGGGTCGGCCGGGGGGCAGGAAAACTGTTTTTT. This translates into CASSLVRVGRGAGKLFF.